This T cell receptor beta chain was identified in a study of shared clonotypes between healthy human individuals. Measured with immunoSEQ multiplex PCR; TCRdb has only the in-frame clones, and not every one. This table holds about 380,000 clones, around 96% found once. The TCR sequence derives from a man aged 30-40 years in good health. The sample taken for sequencing was memory CD8+ T cells sorted from blood. Indicated subset: CD45RO+ cells pooled with CCR7-negative TemRA cells.

The chain's CDR3 is CASSLVSGRGPYEQYF. The CDR3 DNA reads TGTGCCAGCAGCTTAGTAAGCGGGCGGGGTCCCTACGAGCAGTACTTC. This sequence joins TRBV11-2 and TRBJ2-7; D is possibly TRBD2 (6 bases). Looked up from germline, CDR1 is SGHAT and CDR2 is FQNNGV. Deletions cut 1 base from V and 2 bases from J, with 15 bases between. The CDR3 is 16 residues long.